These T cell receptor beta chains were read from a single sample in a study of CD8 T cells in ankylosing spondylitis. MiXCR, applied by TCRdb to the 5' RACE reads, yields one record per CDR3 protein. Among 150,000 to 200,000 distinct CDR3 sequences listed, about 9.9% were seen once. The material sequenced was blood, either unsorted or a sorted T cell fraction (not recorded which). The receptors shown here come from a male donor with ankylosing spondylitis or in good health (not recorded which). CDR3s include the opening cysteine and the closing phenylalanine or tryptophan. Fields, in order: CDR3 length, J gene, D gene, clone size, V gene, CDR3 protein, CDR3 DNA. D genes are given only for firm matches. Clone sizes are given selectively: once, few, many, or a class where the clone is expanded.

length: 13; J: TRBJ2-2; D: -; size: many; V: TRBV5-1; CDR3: CASSTGGTGELFF; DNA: TGCGCCAGCAGCACTGGAGGCACCGGGGAGCTGTTTTTT
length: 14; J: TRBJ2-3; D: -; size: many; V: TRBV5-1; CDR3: CASTWGRHTDTQYF; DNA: TGCGCCAGTACGTGGGGACGTCACACAGATACGCAGTATTTT
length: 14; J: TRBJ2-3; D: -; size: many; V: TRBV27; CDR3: CASRHRVEADTQYF; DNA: TGTGCCAGCAGACACAGGGTGGAGGCAGATACGCAGTATTTT
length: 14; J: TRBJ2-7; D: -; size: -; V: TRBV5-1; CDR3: CASSLEGQNYEQYF; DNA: TGCGCCAGCAGCTTGGAAGGGCAAAACTACGAGCAGTACTTC
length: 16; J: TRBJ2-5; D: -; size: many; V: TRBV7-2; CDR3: CASSLQSGAAWETQYF; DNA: TGTGCCAGCAGCTTACAATCCGGGGCGGCCTGGGAGACCCAGTACTTC
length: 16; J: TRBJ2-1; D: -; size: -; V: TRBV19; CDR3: CASSIGGVSSYNEQFF; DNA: TGTGCCAGTAGTATAGGGGGGGTTAGCTCCTACAATGAGCAGTTCTTC
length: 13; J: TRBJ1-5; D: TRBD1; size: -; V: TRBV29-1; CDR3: CSAGGGLYQPQHF; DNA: TGCAGCGCAGGAGGGGGCCTCTATCAGCCCCAGCATTTT
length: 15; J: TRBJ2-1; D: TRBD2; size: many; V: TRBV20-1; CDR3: CSAREIAGGYNEQFF; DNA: TGCAGTGCTAGAGAAATAGCGGGGGGTTACAATGAGCAGTTCTTC
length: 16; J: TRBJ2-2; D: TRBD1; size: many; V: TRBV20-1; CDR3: CSARDLRQGNTGELFF; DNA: TGCAGTGCTAGAGATCTGAGACAGGGGAATACCGGGGAGCTGTTTTTT
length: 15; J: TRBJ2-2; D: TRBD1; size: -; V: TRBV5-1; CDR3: CASSPRQGRAGELFF; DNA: TGCGCCAGCAGCCCAAGACAGGGGCGCGCCGGGGAGCTGTTTTTT
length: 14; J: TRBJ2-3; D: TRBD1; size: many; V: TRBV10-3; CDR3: CAITGTGSTDTQYF; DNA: TGTGCCATAACCGGGACAGGGTCCACAGATACGCAGTATTTT
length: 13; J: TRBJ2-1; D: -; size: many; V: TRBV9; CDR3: CASSPQAAGEQFF; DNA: TGTGCCAGCAGCCCCCAGGCGGCGGGGGAGCAGTTCTTC
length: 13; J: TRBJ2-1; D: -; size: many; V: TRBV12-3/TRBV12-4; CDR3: CASSSLNYNEQFF; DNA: TGTGCCAGCAGTTCTCTAAACTACAATGAGCAGTTCTTC
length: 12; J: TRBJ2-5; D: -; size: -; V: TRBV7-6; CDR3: CASSLSLETQYF; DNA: TGTGCCAGCAGCTTATCTCTTGAGACCCAGTACTTC
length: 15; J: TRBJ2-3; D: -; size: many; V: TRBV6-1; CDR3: CASSEAPGGIDTQYF; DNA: TGTGCCAGCAGTGAAGCGCCGGGGGGCATAGATACGCAGTATTTT
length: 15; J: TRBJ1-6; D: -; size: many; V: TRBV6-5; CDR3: CASSYGTGNNSPLHF; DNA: TGTGCCAGCAGTTACGGGACGGGAAATAATTCACCCCTCCACTTT
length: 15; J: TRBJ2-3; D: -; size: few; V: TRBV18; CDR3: CASSPSAEGSDTQYF; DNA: TGTGCCAGCTCACCCTCCGCTGAAGGGTCCGATACGCAGTATTTT
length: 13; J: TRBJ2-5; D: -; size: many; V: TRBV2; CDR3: CASSKRWQETQYF; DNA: TGTGCCAGCAGTAAACGGTGGCAAGAGACCCAGTACTTC
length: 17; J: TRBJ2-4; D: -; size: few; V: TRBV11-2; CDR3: CASSLERPNLAKNIQYF; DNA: TGTGCCAGCAGCTTAGAGAGGCCTAATTTAGCCAAAAACATTCAGTACTTC
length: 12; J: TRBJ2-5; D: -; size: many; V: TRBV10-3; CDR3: CATGQQQETQYF; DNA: TGTGCCACTGGACAGCAACAAGAGACCCAGTACTTC
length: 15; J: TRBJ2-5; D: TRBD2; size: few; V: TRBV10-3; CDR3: CAISPGTRPQETQYF; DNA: TGTGCCATCAGTCCCGGGACTAGACCCCAAGAGACCCAGTACTTC
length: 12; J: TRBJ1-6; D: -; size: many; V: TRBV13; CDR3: CASSEGNSPLHF; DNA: TGTGCCAGTTCAGAAGGTAATTCACCCCTCCACTTT
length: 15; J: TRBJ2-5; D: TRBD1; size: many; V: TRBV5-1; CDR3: CASSLADRGQETQYF; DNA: TGCGCCAGCAGCTTGGCGGACAGGGGGCAAGAGACCCAGTACTTC